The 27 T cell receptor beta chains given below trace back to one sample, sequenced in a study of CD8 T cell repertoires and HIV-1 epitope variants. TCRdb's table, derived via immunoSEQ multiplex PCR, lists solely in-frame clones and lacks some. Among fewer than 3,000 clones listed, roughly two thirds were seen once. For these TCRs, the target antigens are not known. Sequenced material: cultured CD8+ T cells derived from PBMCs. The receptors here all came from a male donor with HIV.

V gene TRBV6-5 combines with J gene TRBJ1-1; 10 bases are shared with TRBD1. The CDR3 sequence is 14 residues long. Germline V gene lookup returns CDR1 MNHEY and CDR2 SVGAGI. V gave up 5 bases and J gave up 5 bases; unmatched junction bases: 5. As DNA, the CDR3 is TGTGCCAGCAGTCTGACAGGGGGCCGGACTGAAGCTTTCTTT. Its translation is CASSLTGGRTEAFF.

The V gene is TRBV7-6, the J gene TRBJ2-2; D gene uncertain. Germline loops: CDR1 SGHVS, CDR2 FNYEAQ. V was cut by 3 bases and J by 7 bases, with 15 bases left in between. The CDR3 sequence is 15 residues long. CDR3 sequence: CASSFYSFENGELFF. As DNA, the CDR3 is TGTGCCAGCAGCTTCTACTCATTTGAGAACGGGGAGCTGTTTTTT.

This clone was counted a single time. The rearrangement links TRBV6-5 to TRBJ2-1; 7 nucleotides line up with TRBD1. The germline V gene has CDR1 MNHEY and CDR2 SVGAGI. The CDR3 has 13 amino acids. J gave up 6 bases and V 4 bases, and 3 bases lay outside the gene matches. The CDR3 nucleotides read TGTGCCAGCAGTTGGACAGGCCGCAATGAGCAGTTCTTC. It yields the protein CASSWTGRNEQFF.

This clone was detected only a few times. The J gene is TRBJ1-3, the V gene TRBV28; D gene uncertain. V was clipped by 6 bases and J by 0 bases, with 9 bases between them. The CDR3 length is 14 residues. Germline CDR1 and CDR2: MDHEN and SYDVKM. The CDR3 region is CASSPPHSGNTIYF. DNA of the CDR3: TGTGCCAGCAGCCCCCCTCACTCTGGAAACACCATATATTTT.

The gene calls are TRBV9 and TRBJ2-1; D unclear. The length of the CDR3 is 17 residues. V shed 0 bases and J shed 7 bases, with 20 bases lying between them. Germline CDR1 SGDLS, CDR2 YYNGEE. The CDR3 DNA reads TGTGCCAGCAGCGTAGCAAGAGACCCCCCCGCCGCGAATGAGCAGTTCTTC. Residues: CASSVARDPPAANEQFF.

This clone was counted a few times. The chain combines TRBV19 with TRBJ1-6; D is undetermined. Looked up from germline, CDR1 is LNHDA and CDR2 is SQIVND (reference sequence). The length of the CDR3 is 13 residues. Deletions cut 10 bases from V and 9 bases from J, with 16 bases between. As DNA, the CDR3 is TGTGCCACCCTGGCAGACGGGAGTTCACCCCTCCACTTT. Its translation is CATLADGSSPLHF.

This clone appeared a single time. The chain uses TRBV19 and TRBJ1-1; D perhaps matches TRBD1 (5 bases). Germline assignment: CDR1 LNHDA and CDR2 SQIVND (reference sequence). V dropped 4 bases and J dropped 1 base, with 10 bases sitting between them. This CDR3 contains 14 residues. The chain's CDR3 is CASSTGIRNTEAFF. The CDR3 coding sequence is TGTGCCAGTAGTACAGGGATACGGAACACTGAAGCTTTCTTT.

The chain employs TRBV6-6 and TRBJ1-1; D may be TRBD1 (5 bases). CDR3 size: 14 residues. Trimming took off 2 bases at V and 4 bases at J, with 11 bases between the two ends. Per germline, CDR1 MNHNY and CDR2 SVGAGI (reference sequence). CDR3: CASSYDTGFTEAFF. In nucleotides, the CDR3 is TGTGCCAGCAGTTACGATACAGGCTTCACTGAAGCTTTCTTT.

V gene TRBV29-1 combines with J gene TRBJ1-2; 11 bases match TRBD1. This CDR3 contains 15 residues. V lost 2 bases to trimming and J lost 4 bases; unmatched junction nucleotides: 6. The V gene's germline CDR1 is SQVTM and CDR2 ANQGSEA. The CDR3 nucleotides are TGCAGCGTTGAATCCGGGACAGGGGGGATCTATGGCTACACCTTC. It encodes CSVESGTGGIYGYTF.

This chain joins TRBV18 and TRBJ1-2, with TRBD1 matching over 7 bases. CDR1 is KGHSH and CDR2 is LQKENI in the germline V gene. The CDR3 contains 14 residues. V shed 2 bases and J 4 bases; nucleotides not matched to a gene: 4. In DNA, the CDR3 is TGTGCCAGCTCACCAGAAGGGGGCCTCTATGGCTACACCTTC. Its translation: CASSPEGGLYGYTF.

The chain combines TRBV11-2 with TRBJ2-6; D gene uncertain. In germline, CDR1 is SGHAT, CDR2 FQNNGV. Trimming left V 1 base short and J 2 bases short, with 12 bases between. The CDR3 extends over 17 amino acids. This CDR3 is CASSLGWSSAGANVLTF. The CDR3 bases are TGTGCCAGCAGCTTAGGATGGTCGTCGGCTGGGGCCAACGTCCTGACTTTC. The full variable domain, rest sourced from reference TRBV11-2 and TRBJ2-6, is EAGVAQSPRYKIIEKRQSVAFWCNPISGHATLYWYQQILGQGPKLLIQFQNNGVVDDSQLPKDRFSAERLKGVDSTLKIQPAKLEDSAVYLCASSLGWSSAGANVLTFGAGSRLTVL.

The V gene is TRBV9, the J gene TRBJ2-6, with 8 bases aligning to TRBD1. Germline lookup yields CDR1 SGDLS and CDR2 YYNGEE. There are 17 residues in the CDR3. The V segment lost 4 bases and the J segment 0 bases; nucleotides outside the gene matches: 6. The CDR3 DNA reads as TGTGCCAGCAGCATAGGACAGGGAATCTCTGGGGCCAACGTCCTGACTTTC. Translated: CASSIGQGISGANVLTF.

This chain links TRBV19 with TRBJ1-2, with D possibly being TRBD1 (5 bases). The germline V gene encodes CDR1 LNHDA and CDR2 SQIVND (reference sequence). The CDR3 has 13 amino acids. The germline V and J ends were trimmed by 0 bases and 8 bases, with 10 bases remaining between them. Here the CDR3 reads CASSIDHRGGYTF. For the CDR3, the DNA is TGTGCCAGTAGTATAGATCATCGGGGGGGCTACACCTTC.

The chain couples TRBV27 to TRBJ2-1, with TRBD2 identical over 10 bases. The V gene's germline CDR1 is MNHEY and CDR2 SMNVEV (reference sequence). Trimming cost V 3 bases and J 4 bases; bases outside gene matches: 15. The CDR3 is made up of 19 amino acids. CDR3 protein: CASSFFFSDTSGDYNEQFF. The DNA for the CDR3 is TGTGCCAGCAGTTTCTTTTTTTCGGACACTAGCGGGGATTACAATGAGCAGTTCTTC.

The CDR3 nucleotides are TGTGCCAGCAGTCCCGCCCCAGTTCCTGTATATGGCTACACCTTC. Translation: CASSPAPVPVYGYTF. The V and J genes are TRBV6-5 and TRBJ1-2; D ambiguous. The germline V and J ends were trimmed by 5 bases and 5 bases, with 18 bases remaining between them. The germline gives CDR1 MNHEY, CDR2 SVGAGI. The CDR3 contains 15 residues.

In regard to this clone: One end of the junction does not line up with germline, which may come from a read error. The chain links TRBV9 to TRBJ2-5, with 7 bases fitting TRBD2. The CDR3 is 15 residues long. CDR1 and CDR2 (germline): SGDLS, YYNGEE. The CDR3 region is CASSVGGGSKEIQYF. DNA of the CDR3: TGTGCCAGCAGCGTCGGCGGGGGATCAAAGGAGATCCAGTACTTC.

The CDR3 DNA is TGTGCCAGCAGCGCAAATCCCGGGACAGGGTACGAGCAGTACTTC. Its translation is CASSANPGTGYEQYF. The chain carries TRBV5-4 and TRBJ2-7; 9 bases agree with TRBD1. V was pared by 4 bases and J by 4 bases, with 9 bases of the junction left unmatched. The CDR3 is made up of 15 amino acids. From germline, CDR1 is SGHNT and CDR2 YYREEE (reference sequence).

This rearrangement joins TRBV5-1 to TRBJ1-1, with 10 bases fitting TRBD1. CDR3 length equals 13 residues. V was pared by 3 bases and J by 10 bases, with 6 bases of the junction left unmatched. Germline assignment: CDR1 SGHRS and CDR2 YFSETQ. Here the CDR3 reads CASSSGTGDVAFF. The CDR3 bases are TGCGCCAGCAGCTCCGGGACAGGGGATGTAGCTTTCTTT.

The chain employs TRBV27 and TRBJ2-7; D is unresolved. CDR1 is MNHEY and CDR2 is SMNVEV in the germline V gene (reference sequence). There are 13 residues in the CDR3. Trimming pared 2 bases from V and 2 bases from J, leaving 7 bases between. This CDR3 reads CASSLSPTYEQYF. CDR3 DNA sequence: TGTGCCAGCAGTTTAAGTCCGACCTACGAGCAGTACTTC.

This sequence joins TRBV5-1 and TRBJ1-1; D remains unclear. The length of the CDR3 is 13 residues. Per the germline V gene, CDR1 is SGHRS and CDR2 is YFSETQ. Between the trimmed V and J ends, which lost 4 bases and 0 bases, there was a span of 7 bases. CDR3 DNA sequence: TGCGCCAGCAGCAGTGCCGTGAACACTGAAGCTTTCTTT. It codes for CASSSAVNTEAFF.

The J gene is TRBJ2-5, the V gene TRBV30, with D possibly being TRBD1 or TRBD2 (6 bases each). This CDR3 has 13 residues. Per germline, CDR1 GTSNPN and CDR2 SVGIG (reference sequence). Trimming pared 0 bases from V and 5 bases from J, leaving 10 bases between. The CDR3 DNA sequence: TGTGCCTGGAGTGTTTGGGGGGCTGAGACCCAGTACTTC. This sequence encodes CAWSVWGAETQYF.

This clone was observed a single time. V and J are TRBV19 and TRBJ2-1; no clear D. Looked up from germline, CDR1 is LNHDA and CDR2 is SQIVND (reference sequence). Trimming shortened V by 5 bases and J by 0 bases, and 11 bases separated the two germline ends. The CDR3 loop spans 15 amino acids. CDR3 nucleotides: TGTGCCAGTAGTTTAACCTTGAGCTCCTACAATGAGCAGTTCTTC. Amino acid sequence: CASSLTLSSYNEQFF.

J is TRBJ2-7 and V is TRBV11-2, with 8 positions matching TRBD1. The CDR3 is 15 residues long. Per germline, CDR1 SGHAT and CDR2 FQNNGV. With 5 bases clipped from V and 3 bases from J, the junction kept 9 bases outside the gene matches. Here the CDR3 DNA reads TGTGCCAGCAGCCGAGACAGGGGTCAGGGCTACGAGCAGTACTTC. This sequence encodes CASSRDRGQGYEQYF.

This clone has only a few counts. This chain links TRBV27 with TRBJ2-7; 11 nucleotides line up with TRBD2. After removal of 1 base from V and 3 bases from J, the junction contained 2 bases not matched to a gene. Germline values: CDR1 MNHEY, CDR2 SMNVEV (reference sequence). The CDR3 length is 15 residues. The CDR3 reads CASSLYLAGGYEQYF. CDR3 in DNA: TGTGCCAGCAGTTTATACCTAGCGGGGGGCTACGAGCAGTACTTC.

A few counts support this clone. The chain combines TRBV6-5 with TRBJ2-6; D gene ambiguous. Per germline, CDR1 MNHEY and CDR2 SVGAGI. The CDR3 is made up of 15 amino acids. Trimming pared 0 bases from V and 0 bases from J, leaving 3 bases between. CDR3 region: CASSYSFSGANVLTF. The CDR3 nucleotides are TGTGCCAGCAGTTACTCCTTCTCTGGGGCCAACGTCCTGACTTTC.

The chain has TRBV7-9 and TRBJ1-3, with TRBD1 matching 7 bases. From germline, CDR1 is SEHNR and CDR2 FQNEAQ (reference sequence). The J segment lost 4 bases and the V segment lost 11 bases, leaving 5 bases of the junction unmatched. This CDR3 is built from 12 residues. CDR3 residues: CAAEDRGNTIYF. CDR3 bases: TGTGCCGCGGAGGACAGGGGAAACACCATATATTTT.

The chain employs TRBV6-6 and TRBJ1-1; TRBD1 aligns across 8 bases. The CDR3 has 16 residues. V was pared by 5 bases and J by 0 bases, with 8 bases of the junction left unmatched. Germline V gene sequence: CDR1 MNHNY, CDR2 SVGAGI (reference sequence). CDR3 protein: CASSRGTGLVNTEAFF. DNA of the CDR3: TGTGCCAGCAGTCGAGGGACAGGCCTCGTGAACACTGAAGCTTTCTTT.